The 15 T cell receptor beta chains reported below all come from one sample, sequenced in a study of T cell responses to AZD1222 COVID-19 vaccine. This table comes from immunoSEQ multiplex PCR, and its TCRdb copy is limited to in-frame clones, with some not included. This sample yields about 130,000 clones, of which approximately 92% are seen a single time; around 1.9% belongs to the top ten. Material: peripheral blood, obtained 28 days after the second AZD1222 dose. The receptors come from an adult who received the AZD1222 COVID-19 vaccine.

In regard to this clone: At the DNA level, this CDR3 is encoded by other sequences in the same sample as well. The genes are TRBV18 and TRBJ2-5; D is unclear. The germline gives CDR1 KGHSH, CDR2 LQKENI. V gave up 3 bases and J gave up 2 bases, with 1 base separating them. CDR3 length: 11 amino acids. CDR3 protein: CASSPQETQYF. The CDR3 DNA reads TGTGCCAGCTCACCTCAAGAGACCCAGTACTTC.

The chain carries TRBV27 and TRBJ2-2, with 10 nucleotides matching TRBD1. The V segment lost 7 bases and the J segment 6 bases; nucleotides outside the gene matches: 14. Germline lookup yields CDR1 MNHEY and CDR2 SMNVEV (reference sequence). CDR3 length: 17 amino acids. The CDR3 nucleotides are TGTGCCAGCACCTTTTACCCGGGACAGGGGAGGGCCGGGGAGCTGTTTTTT. Translation: CASTFYPGQGRAGELFF.

V and J are TRBV12-3 or TRBV12-4 and TRBJ2-4; D is unclear. The CDR3 is 13 amino acids. Trimming shortened V by 5 bases and J by 8 bases, and 13 bases separated the two germline ends. CDR3 DNA: TGTGCCAGCAGTGCGCTCGACTTATACATTCAGTACTTC. Protein product: CASSALDLYIQYF.

This chain links TRBV10-3 with TRBJ2-1; no clear D gene. The V end lost 0 bases, the J end lost 4 bases, and 4 bases lay between the germline ends. Germline V gene sequence: CDR1 ENHRY, CDR2 SYGVKD. The CDR3 contains 13 residues. CDR3 sequence reads: CAISESSYNEQFF. CDR3 nucleotide sequence: TGTGCCATCAGTGAGTCGAGTTACAATGAGCAGTTCTTC.

This chain links TRBV29-1 with TRBJ1-1; D call uncertain. Per germline, CDR1 SQVTM and CDR2 ANQGSEA. The CDR3 spans 11 residues. The V end lost 7 bases, the J end lost 0 bases, and 6 bases lay between the germline ends. The CDR3 loop reads CSAGLNTEAFF. The DNA for the CDR3 is TGCAGCGCCGGCCTGAACACTGAAGCTTTCTTT.

The chain carries TRBV2 and TRBJ2-2, with TRBD1 matching over 10 bases. This CDR3 spans 15 amino acids. Germline CDR1 SNHLY, CDR2 FYNNEI. After removal of 6 bases from V and 3 bases from J, the junction contained 4 bases not matched to a gene. CDR3 nucleotides: TGTGCCAGCAGGCTAGGACAGGGGGACACCGGGGAGCTGTTTTTT. Protein product: CASRLGQGDTGELFF.

The gene calls are TRBV2 and TRBJ1-2; perhaps TRBD1 as D (6 bases). V was clipped by 6 bases and J by 4 bases, with 15 bases between them. The CDR3 sequence is 14 residues long. Germline CDR1 is SNHLY and CDR2 is FYNNEI. DNA of the CDR3: TGTGCCAGCAGACTGGACAGCGCTCTCTATGGCTACACCTTC. Its translation is CASRLDSALYGYTF.

The rearrangement joins TRBV24-1 to TRBJ2-2, with D perhaps being TRBD1 or TRBD2 (5 bases each). Germline values: CDR1 KGHDR, CDR2 SFDVKD. Trimming took 5 bases from V and 3 from J, leaving 12 bases between them. This CDR3 contains 15 residues. CDR3 bases: TGTGCCACCAGTGGGGACGGCGGCCACACCGGGGAGCTGTTTTTT. Translated, it gives CATSGDGGHTGELFF.

The genes are TRBV29-1 and TRBJ1-5, with no clear D. The CDR3 spans 13 residues. Per the germline V gene, CDR1 is SQVTM and CDR2 is ANQGSEA. V shed 4 bases and J shed 2 bases, with 9 bases lying between them. In nucleotides, the CDR3 is TGCAGCGTTGGCAGAGACGGCAATCAGCCCCAGCATTTT. Translating gives CSVGRDGNQPQHF.

The chain employs TRBV4-1 and TRBJ1-2; D might be TRBD1 (5 bases). The CDR3 is 16 residues long. The V end was cut by 0 bases, the J end by 3 bases, with 14 bases between. Per germline, CDR1 MGHRA and CDR2 YSYEKL. CDR3 in DNA: TGCGCCAGCAGCCAAGATTGGAGGGGTTCTTACTATGGCTACACCTTC. It encodes CASSQDWRGSYYGYTF.

This clone was seen once. The CDR3 region is CASSAGQGIPFEGYTF. The CDR3 DNA reads TGTGCCAGCAGCGCGGGACAGGGGATTCCTTTTGAAGGCTACACCTTC. This sequence joins TRBV25-1 and TRBJ1-2; 10 positions match TRBD1. Germline lookup yields CDR1 MGHDK and CDR2 SYGVNS. The V segment lost 6 bases and the J segment 8 bases; nucleotides outside the gene matches: 15. The CDR3 covers 16 residues.

V and J are TRBV3-1 (or the pseudogene TRBV3-2) and TRBJ1-3; maybe TRBD1 (6 bases). Germline CDR1 LGHDT, CDR2 YNNKEL (reference sequence). V lost 5 bases to trimming and J lost 4 bases, with 12 bases between them. CDR3 length equals 14 residues. The CDR3 DNA sequence: TGTGCCAGCAGCACAAGGGGGACAGGAAACACCATATATTTT. Its translation: CASSTRGTGNTIYF.

This sequence joins TRBV30 and TRBJ1-1; D ambiguous. Trimming cost V 4 bases and J 0 bases, with 6 bases left between them. Looked up from germline, CDR1 is GTSNPN and CDR2 is SVGIG (reference sequence). The CDR3 spans 12 residues. In DNA, the CDR3 is TGTGCCTGGAACTTCATGAACACTGAAGCTTTCTTT. Translated: CAWNFMNTEAFF. Looking up the rest from reference TRBV30 and TRBJ1-1 gives the full variable domain: SQTIHQWPATLVQPVGSPLSLECTVEGTSNPNLYWYRQAAGRGLQLLFYSVGIGQISSEVPQNLSASRPQDRQFILSSKKLLLSDSGFYLCAWNFMNTEAFFGQGTRLTVV.

This chain links TRBV11-3 with TRBJ1-2, with a weak D call TRBD1 (5 bases). The CDR3 is 14 residues long. In germline, CDR1 is SGHNT, CDR2 YENEEA. The V gene lost 5 bases and the J gene lost 1 base, with 11 bases spanning the gap. The chain's CDR3 is CASSKGVINYGYTF. The DNA for the CDR3 is TGTGCCAGCAGCAAAGGGGTAATTAACTATGGCTACACCTTC.

This chain connects TRBV6-2 or TRBV6-3 to TRBJ2-3, with D possibly matching TRBD1 (6 bases). V gave up 5 bases and J gave up 0 bases, with 9 bases separating them. The CDR3 covers 14 residues. Germline CDR1 reads MNHEY; CDR2 reads SVGEGT. CDR3 bases: TGTGCCAGCAGTCGACAGGCTAGCACAGATACGCAGTATTTT. Protein product: CASSRQASTDTQYF.